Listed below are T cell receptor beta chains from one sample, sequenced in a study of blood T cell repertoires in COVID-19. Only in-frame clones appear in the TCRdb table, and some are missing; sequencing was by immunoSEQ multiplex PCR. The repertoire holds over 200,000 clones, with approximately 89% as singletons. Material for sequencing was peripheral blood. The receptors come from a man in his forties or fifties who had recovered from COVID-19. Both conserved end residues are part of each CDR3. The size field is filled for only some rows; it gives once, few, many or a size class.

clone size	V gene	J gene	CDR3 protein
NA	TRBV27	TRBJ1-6	CASSLYSNSYNSPLHF
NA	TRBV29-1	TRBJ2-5	CSVGTRDREKETQYF
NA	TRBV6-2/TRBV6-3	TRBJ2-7	CASSYRGYEQYF
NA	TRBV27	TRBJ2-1	CASRRTGAYNEQFF
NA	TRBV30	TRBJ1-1	CAWDRATEAFF
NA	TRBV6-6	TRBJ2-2	CASSPERGGVTGELFF
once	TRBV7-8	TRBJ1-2	CASSRDGQGSDGYTF
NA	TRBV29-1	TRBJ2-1	CSVGGLAGGIGEQFF
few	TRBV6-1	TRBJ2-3	CASSDFRLAGTTDTQYF
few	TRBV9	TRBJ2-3	CASSGWGTAGEGDTDTQYF
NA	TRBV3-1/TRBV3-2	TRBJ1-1	CASSPTGLWNTEAFF
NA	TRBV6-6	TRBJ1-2	CASERGGYTF
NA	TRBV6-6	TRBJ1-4	CASSYSTTIELFF
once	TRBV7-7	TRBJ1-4	CASSLTGSANEKLFF
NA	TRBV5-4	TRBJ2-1	CASSPTSGGQSYNEQFF
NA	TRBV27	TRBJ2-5	CASRGGGRIQETQYF
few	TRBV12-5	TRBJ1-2	CASGPDTGRYGYTF
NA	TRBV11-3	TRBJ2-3	CASSYSGGTDTQYF
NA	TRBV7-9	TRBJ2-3	CASSLLAGGRDTQYF
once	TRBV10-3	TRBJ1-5	CAIADRGGNQPQHF
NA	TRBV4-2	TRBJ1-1	CASSQKTGGTEAFF
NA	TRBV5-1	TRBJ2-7	CASSAGQYYEQYF
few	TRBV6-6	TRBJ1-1	CASSLTGARRADTEAFF
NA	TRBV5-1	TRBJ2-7	CASSPGVLAAYEQYF
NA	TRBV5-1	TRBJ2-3	CASSRGLIDGTQYF
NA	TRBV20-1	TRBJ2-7	CSASSLYEQYF
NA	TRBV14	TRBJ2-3	CASSRSPGGLGSGTDTQYF
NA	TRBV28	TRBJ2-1	CASSVIAGGAYNEQFF
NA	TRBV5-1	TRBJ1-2	CASSLRDRGNGYTF
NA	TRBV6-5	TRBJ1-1	CASLDSSARAFF
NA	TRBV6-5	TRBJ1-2	CASSYRRIYGYTF
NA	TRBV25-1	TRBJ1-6	CASTGGAQSSPLHF
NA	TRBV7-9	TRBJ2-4	CASSPSRDSLNIQYF
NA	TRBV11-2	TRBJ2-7	CASKWPGDYEQYF
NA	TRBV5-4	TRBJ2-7	CASSRTGSQSYEQYF
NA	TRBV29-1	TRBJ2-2	CSVGPGWAGELFF
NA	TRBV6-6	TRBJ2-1	CASSYSSGTRTEQFF
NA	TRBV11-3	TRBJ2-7	CASSYRLAGFYEQYF
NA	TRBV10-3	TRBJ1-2	CAISERGQGSNNYGYTF
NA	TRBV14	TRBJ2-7	CASSLKAVGEQYF
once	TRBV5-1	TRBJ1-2	CASSPDRGHGYTF
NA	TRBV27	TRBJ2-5	CASSLSYIGLAQETQYF
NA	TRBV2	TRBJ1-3	CASRLEDRVGNTIYF
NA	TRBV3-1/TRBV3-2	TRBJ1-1	CASSQVWGDTEAFF
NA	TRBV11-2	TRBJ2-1	CASSLAVWAGGFNEQFF
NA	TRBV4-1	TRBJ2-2	CASSHKDRGGELFF